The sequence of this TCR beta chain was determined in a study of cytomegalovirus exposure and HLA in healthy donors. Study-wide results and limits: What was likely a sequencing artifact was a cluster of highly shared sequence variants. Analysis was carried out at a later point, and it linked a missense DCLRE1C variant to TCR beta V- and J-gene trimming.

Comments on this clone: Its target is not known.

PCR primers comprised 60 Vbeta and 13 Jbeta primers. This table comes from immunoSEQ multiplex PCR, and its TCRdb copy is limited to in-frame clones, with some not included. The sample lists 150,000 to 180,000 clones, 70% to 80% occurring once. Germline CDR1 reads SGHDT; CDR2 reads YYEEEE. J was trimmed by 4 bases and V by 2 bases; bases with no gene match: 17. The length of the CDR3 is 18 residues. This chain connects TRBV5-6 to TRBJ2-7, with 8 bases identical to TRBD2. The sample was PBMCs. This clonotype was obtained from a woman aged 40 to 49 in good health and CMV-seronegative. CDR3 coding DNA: TGTGCCAGCAGCTTTCCCCCCTGGGGTAGCGGGAAGTCATACGAGCAGTACTTC. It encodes CASSFPPWGSGKSYEQYF.